These 15 T cell receptor beta chains came from one sample sequenced in a study of regulatory T cells in long-lasting Graves disease. HTBI primers from iRepertoire and Arm-PCR of CDR3 regions yielded the TCR beta libraries. From the multiplex PCR reads, TCRdb called clonotypes with MiXCR, one entry per CDR3 protein. The repertoire holds over 300,000 distinct CDR3 sequences, with 15% to 18% as singletons. Time point noted: newly diagnosed GD, antithyroid drugs for less than 3 months. The TCR library was made from RNA extracted from PBMCs. Sample: peripheral blood mononuclear cells (PBMCs), taken at new diagnosis, from a patient treated with antithyroid drugs. Every receptor here comes from a female donor with Graves disease.

Notes on this clonotype: A much larger clone differs by one base, so this may be a read error. Since no conserved phenylalanine or tryptophan closes the CDR3, a read error is the likely cause. The rearrangement joins TRBV29-1 to TRBJ1-2, with TRBD1 matching over 11 bases. Looked up from germline, CDR1 is SQVTM and CDR2 is ANQGSEA. This CDR3 is built from 14 residues. J was trimmed by 8 bases and V by 4 bases; bases with no gene match: 9. The CDR3 DNA sequence: TGCAGCGTTGGGGGGACAGGGGGTGAAGAGGGCTACACCTCC. Protein: CSVGGTGGEEGYTS.

At least ten counts were recorded for this clonotype. This chain connects TRBV2 to TRBJ1-6; D uncertain. CDR3 length: 14 residues. V was shortened by 0 bases and J by 10 bases, with 10 bases between the two germline ends. Looked up from germline, CDR1 is SNHLY and CDR2 is FYNNEI. The CDR3: CASSEAFGPSPLHF. The CDR3 DNA reads as TGTGCCAGCAGTGAAGCGTTTGGGCCCTCACCCCTCCACTTT.

This rearrangement joins TRBV5-1 to TRBJ2-1; TRBD2 matches 11 bases. TRBJ2-7 explains the end of the DNA better; the J call may be wrong. Per germline, CDR1 SGHRS and CDR2 YFSETQ. This CDR3 comprises 15 residues. For the CDR3, the DNA is TGCGCCAGCAGCCCTGGACTAGCGGGTCTCAATGAGCAGTACTTC. Protein sequence: CASSPGLAGLNEQYF.

In this sample, this clonotype turned up many times. The V gene is TRBV7-9, the J gene TRBJ1-4; D is uncertain. Trimming cost V 6 bases and J 8 bases, with 10 bases left between them. CDR1 is SEHNR and CDR2 is FQNEAQ in the germline V gene (reference sequence). The CDR3 is 12 residues long. CDR3: CASSWRLEKLFF. The DNA of the CDR3 is TGTGCCAGCAGTTGGAGATTGGAAAAACTGTTTTTT. Drawing the rest from reference TRBV7-9 and TRBJ1-4, the complete variable domain is DTGVSQNPRHKITKRGQNVTFRCDPISEHNRLYWYRQTLGQGPEFLTYFQNEAQLEKSRLLSDRFSAERPKGSFSTLEIQRTEQGDSAMYLCASSWRLEKLFFGSGTQLSVL.

The genes are TRBV10-2 and TRBJ2-5; unclear D gene. The CDR3 loop spans 11 amino acids. V lost 8 bases and J lost 4, with 8 bases in between. CDR1 is WSHSY, CDR2 SAAADI, per germline. CDR3 amino acids: CASYTLETQYF. The CDR3 DNA reads as TGCGCCAGCTATACCCTAGAGACCCAGTACTTC.

This clonotype was recorded many times. Here the CDR3 reads CSAHQGLTDTQYF. The CDR3 nucleotides are TGCAGTGCTCATCAGGGACTCACAGATACGCAGTATTTT. The rearrangement links TRBV20-1 to TRBJ2-3, with a weak D call TRBD2 (6 bases). The CDR3 sequence is 13 residues long. Germline loops: CDR1 DFQATT, CDR2 SNEGSKA (reference sequence). With 5 bases removed from V and 2 bases from J, the gap between germline ends came to 11 bases.

This clonotype was found many times. The chain carries TRBV30 and TRBJ2-5; D possibly corresponds to TRBD1 (5 bases). The CDR3 loop spans 12 amino acids. Germline assignment: CDR1 GTSNPN and CDR2 SVGIG (reference sequence). Here the CDR3 reads CASRATQETQYF. As DNA, the CDR3 is TGTGCTAGCAGGGCGACTCAAGAGACCCAGTACTTC.

The gene calls are TRBV29-1 and TRBJ1-1, with 7 bases aligning to TRBD1. The V and J ends lost 7 bases and 8 bases, in that order; junction bases with no gene match: 16. Per the germline V gene, CDR1 is SQVTM and CDR2 is ANQGSEA. This CDR3 has 14 residues. CDR3 bases: TGCAGCGGGGGTGGGGCAGGGGGAGCCTCAGAAGCTTTCTTT. This translates into CSGGGAGGASEAFF.

Of note for this clonotype: A read error is possible here, since a much larger clone lies one base away. The chain joins TRBV5-1 to TRBJ2-2, with 8 bases that match TRBD2. In germline, CDR1 is SGHRS, CDR2 YFSETQ. V dropped 4 bases and J dropped 9; count of bases not matched to a gene: 11. CDR3 length: 15 residues. CDR3 residues: CASSAVSGGSRELFF. CDR3 in DNA: TGCGCCAGCAGCGCCGTCAGCGGGGGTTCCCGGGAGCTGTTTTTT. Full variable domain (outside the CDR3, taken from reference TRBV5-1 and TRBJ2-2): KAGVTQTPRYLIKTRGQQVTLSCSPISGHRSVSWYQQTPGQGLQFLFEYFSETQRNKGNFPGRFSGRQFSNSRSEMNVSTLELGDSALYLCASSAVSGGSRELFFGEGSRLTVL.

The V call is TRBV19, the J call TRBJ2-3; 7 nucleotides match TRBD1. The ends lost 7 bases at V and 5 bases at J; junction bases unmatched: 9. The CDR3 consists of 14 residues. Germline V gives CDR1 LNHDA, CDR2 SQIVND (reference sequence). The CDR3 spells CASTHSTGVDTQYF. CDR3 coding DNA: TGTGCCAGTACCCATTCAACAGGGGTAGATACGCAGTATTTT.

The chain uses TRBV12-3 or TRBV12-4 and TRBJ2-4, with D unresolved. CDR3 size: 16 residues. V gave up 1 base and J gave up 0 bases, with 10 bases separating them. In nucleotides, the CDR3 is TGTGCCAGCAGTTTAGAAATGTGGTTAGCCAAAAACATTCAGTACTTC. Protein product: CASSLEMWLAKNIQYF.

This clonotype showed up many times. This chain links TRBV6-2 or TRBV6-3 with TRBJ2-5; possible D gene TRBD2, 5 bases. From germline, CDR1 is MNHEY and CDR2 SVGEGT. Between the trimmed V and J ends, which lost 5 bases and 5 bases, there was a span of 15 bases. The CDR3 sequence is 14 residues long. The CDR3 protein is CASSEYRGFETQYF. The DNA for the CDR3 is TGTGCCAGCAGTGAATATCGGGGATTTGAGACCCAGTACTTC.

This clonotype was recorded at least ten times. This rearrangement joins TRBV7-9 to TRBJ2-7; D is unclear. This CDR3 is built from 13 residues. Trimming left V 4 bases short and J 4 bases short, with 11 bases between. CDR1 is SEHNR, CDR2 FQNEAQ, per germline (reference sequence). The CDR3 loop reads CASSSFPSYEQYF. The CDR3, as DNA: TGTGCCAGCAGCTCATTCCCCAGTTACGAGCAGTACTTC.

The gene calls are TRBV7-2 and TRBJ1-5; no reliable D call. V lost 1 base and J lost 2, with 9 bases in between. The CDR3 contains 15 residues. The germline V gene has CDR1 SGHTA and CDR2 FQGNSA. This chain's CDR3 is CASSLDGGGNQPQHF. CDR3 sequence (DNA): TGTGCCAGCAGCTTAGACGGCGGGGGCAATCAGCCCCAGCATTTT.

This clonotype was picked up many times. CDR3 coding DNA: TGTGCCAGCAGTTTAAGGGACGGGGAAGCTTTCTTT. Translation: CASSLRDGEAFF. The chain joins TRBV27 to TRBJ1-1; D is possibly TRBD1 (5 bases). V lost 2 bases, J lost 8 bases, and 9 bases lay in between. The CDR3 has 12 residues. Germline V gene sequence: CDR1 MNHEY, CDR2 SMNVEV (reference sequence).